In this sample, the clone carrying this T cell receptor beta chain turned up once. The antigen remains undetermined. The data were taken from a study of hypomethylating agent response in myelodysplastic syndrome. Findings of the study overall: Analysis covered a small cohort of just around 10 patients.

Method: immunoSEQ multiplex PCR; TCRdb's copy keeps in-frame clones and lacks some. The sample contains roughly 9,800 clones, over 80% of which appear only once. V dropped 8 bases and J dropped 6 bases, with 11 bases sitting between them. Germline V gene sequence: CDR1 GTSNPN, CDR2 SVGIG (reference sequence). CDR3 size: 11 residues. Sequencing was performed on bone marrow, taken before or after starting hypomethylating agent treatment for myelodysplastic syndrome (not recorded which). The rearrangement links TRBV30 to TRBJ2-1; D might be TRBD1 or TRBD2, each matching 6 bases. The receptor's source is a human donor with myelodysplastic syndrome. The CDR3 sequence is CAGGRGNEQFF. The CDR3 DNA reads as TGTGCCGGGGGGCGAGGCAATGAGCAGTTCTTC. The full variable domain, completed using reference TRBV30 and TRBJ2-1, is SQTIHQWPATLVQPVGSPLSLECTVEGTSNPNLYWYRQAAGRGLQLLFYSVGIGQISSEVPQNLSASRPQDRQFILSSKKLLLSDSGFYLCAGGRGNEQFFGPGTRLTVL.